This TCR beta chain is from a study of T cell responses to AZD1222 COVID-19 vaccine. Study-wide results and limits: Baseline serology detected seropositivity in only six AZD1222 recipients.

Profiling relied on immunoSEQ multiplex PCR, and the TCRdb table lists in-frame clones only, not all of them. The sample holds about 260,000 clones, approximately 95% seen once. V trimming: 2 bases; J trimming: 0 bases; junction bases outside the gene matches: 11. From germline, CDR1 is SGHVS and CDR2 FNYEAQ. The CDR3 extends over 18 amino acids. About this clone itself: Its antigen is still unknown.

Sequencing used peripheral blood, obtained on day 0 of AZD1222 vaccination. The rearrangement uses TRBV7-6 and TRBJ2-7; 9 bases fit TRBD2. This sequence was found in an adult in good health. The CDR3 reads CASSLKGPSGTSSYEQYF. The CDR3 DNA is TGTGCCAGCAGCTTAAAAGGTCCTAGCGGGACGAGCTCCTACGAGCAGTACTTC.